This T cell receptor beta chain was profiled in a study of cytomegalovirus exposure and HLA in healthy donors. PCR primers comprised 60 Vbeta and 13 Jbeta primers. Method: immunoSEQ multiplex PCR; TCRdb's copy keeps in-frame clones and lacks some. The top ten clones hold more than 9.5% of a sample with around 100,000 clones, 60% to 80% of them seen once. The CDR3 contains 14 residues. CDR1 is SSHAT, CDR2 FNYEAQ, per germline (reference sequence). As to this clone: No antigen is known for it. The junction departs from germline at one end; a sequencing error may be responsible.

General observations from the study: Indistinguishable V segments such as TRBV6-2 and TRBV6-3 were excluded.

The TCR was taken from a male donor in good health and CMV-seropositive. The rearrangement links TRBV7-7 to TRBJ2-5; D gene unclear. The specimen sequenced was PBMCs. Here the CDR3 DNA reads TGTGCTAGCAGCTCGCAACTAAGCCGGGAGACCCAGTACTTC. It codes for CASSSQLSRETQYF.